This TCR beta chain was found in a study of T cell changes during pregnancy in multiple sclerosis. Generated by immunoSEQ multiplex PCR, the TCRdb table keeps only in-frame clones and is missing some. The sample consists of approximately 45,000 clones, approximately 81% of them appearing once. The CDR3 sequence is 14 residues long. The ends were cut back, 6 bases at V and 5 bases at J, with 13 bases in the middle. The V gene's germline CDR1 is SNHLY and CDR2 FYNNEI. The receptor was derived from a female donor with multiple sclerosis, enrolled in a pregnancy study. The chain is built from TRBV2 and TRBJ2-2; a weak D match, TRBD2 (6 bases). Source: CD4+ T cells from peripheral blood mononuclear cells, taken before pregnancy. CDR3 bases: TGTGCCAGCAGAGGACTACCAAGGACCGGGGAGCTGTTTTTT. Its translation is CASRGLPRTGELFF.